This T cell receptor (beta chain) stems from a study of graft-versus-host responses after intestinal transplantation. Overall study findings and caveats: Early after transplant, HvG declines were associated with peak levels of circulating GvH clones.

Details on this clone: What it binds is not known.

Using immunoSEQ multiplex PCR, the repertoire was profiled, and TCRdb retains in-frame clones only, with some absent. The table shows about 73,000 clones, with 85% to 90% occurring only once. This material consisted of unstimulated CD8+ T cells sorted from spleen or lymph node cells, taken before transplant. The source is a human donor who was the organ donor for an intestinal transplant.

In DNA form, the CDR3 reads TGTGCCAGCAGTTTATACGGCCTCGGGACTAGCATTTTTGAGCAGTTCTTC. This encodes CASSLYGLGTSIFEQFF. V and J are TRBV27 and TRBJ2-1, with TRBD2 identical over 9 bases. The V segment lost 1 base and the J segment 9 bases; nucleotides outside the gene matches: 13. Germline loops: CDR1 MNHEY, CDR2 SMNVEV (reference sequence). The CDR3 has 17 amino acids.